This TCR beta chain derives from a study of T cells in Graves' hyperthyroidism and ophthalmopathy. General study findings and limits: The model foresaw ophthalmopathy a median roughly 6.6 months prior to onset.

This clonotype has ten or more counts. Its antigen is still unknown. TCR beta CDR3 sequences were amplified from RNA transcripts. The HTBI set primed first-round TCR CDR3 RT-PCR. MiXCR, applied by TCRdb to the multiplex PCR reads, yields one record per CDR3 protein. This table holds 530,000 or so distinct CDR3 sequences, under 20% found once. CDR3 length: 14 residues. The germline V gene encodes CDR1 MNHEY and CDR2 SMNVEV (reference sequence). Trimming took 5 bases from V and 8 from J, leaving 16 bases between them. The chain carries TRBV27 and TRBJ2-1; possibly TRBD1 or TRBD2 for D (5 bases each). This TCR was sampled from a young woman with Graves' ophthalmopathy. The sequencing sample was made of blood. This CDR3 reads CASSNSRGSDEQFF. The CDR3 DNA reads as TGTGCCAGCAGTAATTCGAGGGGCTCGGATGAGCAGTTCTTC.